This T cell receptor beta chain was captured in a study of blood T cell repertoires in COVID-19. In the study overall: COVID-19 samples, acute and convalescent, were from the United States, Italy and Spain.

Germline V gives CDR1 SGHRS, CDR2 YFSETQ. The CDR3 totals 16 residues. V lost 0 bases to trimming and J lost 2 bases, with 11 bases between them. Per the authors' pipeline: By means of reference gene primer amplification, nucleated cell counts were estimated. The repertoire was sequenced with immunoSEQ multiplex PCR; TCRdb's copy has only in-frame clones and lacks some. The D gene and trimming were derived from the DNA, and the V and J assignments and clone size from that table. In the table there are 150,000 or so clones, around 72% of which are singletons. Specimen: peripheral blood. The receptor comes from a woman at least 80 years old with acute or convalescent COVID-19. The chain has TRBV5-1 and TRBJ2-2; TRBD2 is a possible D gene (6 bases). The CDR3 region is CASSLAPGANTGELFF. The CDR3 DNA sequence: TGCGCCAGCAGCTTGGCGCCGGGAGCCAACACCGGGGAGCTGTTTTTT.